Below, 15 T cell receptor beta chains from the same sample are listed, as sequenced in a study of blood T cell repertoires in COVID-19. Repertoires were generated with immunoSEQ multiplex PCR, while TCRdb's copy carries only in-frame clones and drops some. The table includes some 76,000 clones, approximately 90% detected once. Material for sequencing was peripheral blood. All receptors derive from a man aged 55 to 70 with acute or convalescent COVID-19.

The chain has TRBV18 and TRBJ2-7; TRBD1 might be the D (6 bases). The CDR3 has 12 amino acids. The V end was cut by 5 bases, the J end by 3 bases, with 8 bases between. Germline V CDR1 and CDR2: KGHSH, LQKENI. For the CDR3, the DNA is TGTGCCAGCTCATCGGACAGCTACGAGCAGTACTTC. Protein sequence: CASSSDSYEQYF. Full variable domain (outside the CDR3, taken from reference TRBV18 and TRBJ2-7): NAGVMQNPRHLVRRRGQEARLRCSPMKGHSHVYWYRQLPEEGLKFMVYLQKENIIDESGMPKERFSAEFPKEGPSILRIQQVVRGDSAAYFCASSSDSYEQYFGPGTRLTVT.

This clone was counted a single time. The CDR3 DNA follows: TGCGCCAGCAGCTTCGACGGGAGCACTGAAGCTTTCTTT. Translating gives CASSFDGSTEAFF. The chain couples TRBV5-1 to TRBJ1-1; unclear D gene. V gave up 2 bases and J gave up 4 bases, with 9 bases separating them. The CDR3 is made up of 13 amino acids. Germline loops: CDR1 SGHRS, CDR2 YFSETQ.

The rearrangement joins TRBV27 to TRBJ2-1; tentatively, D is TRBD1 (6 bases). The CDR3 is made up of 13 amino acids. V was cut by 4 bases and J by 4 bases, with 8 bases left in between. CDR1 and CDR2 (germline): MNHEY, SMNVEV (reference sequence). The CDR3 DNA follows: TGTGCCAGCAGTTACAGGGAGTACAATGAGCAGTTCTTC. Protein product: CASSYREYNEQFF.

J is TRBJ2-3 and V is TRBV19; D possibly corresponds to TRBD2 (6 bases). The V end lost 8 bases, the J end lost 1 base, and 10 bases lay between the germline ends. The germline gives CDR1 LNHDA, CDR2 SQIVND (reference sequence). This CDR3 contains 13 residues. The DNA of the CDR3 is TGTGCCAGTGGACCGGGAGGCACAGATACGCAGTATTTT. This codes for CASGPGGTDTQYF.

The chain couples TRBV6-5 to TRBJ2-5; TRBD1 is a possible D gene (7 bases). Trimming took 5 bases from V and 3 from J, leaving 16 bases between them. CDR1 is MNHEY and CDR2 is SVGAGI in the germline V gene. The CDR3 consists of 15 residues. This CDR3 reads CASSPLTGTEETQYF. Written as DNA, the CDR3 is TGTGCCAGCAGTCCATTGACAGGGACTGAAGAGACCCAGTACTTC.

CDR3 protein: CASSSNRDQPQHF. CDR3 coding DNA: TGTGCCAGCAGCTCCAACAGAGATCAGCCCCAGCATTTT. J is TRBJ1-5 and V is TRBV7-9; D unresolved. The V gene's germline CDR1 is SEHNR and CDR2 FQNEAQ (reference sequence). V was clipped by 4 bases and J by 5 bases, with 9 bases between them. The CDR3 has 13 amino acids.

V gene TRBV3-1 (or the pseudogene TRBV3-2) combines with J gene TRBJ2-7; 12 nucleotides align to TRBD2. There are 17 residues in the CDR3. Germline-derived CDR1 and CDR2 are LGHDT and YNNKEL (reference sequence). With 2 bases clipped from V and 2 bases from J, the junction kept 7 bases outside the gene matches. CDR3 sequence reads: CASSQPRLAGAPYEQYF. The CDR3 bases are TGTGCCAGCAGCCAACCCAGACTAGCGGGAGCCCCCTACGAGCAGTACTTC.

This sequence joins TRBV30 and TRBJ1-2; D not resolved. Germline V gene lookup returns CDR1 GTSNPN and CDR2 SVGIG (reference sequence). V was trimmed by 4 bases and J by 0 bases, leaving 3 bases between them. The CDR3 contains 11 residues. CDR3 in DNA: TGTGCCTGGACAGCTAACTATGGCTACACCTTC. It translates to CAWTANYGYTF.

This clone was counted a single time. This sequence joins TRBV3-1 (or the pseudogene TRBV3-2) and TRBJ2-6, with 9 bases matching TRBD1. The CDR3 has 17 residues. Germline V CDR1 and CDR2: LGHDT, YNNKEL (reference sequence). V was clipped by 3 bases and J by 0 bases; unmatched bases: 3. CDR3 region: CASSHGTGSSGANVLTF. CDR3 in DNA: TGTGCCAGCAGCCACGGGACAGGGAGCTCTGGGGCCAACGTCCTGACTTTC.

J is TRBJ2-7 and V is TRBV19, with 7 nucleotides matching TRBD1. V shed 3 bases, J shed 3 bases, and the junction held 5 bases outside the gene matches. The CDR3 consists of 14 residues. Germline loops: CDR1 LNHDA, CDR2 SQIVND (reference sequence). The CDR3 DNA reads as TGTGCCAGTAGTATCTCACAGGGGTACTACGAGCAGTACTTC. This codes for CASSISQGYYEQYF. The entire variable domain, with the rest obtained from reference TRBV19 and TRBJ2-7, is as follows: DGGITQSPKYLFRKEGQNVTLSCEQNLNHDAMYWYRQDPGQGLRLIYYSQIVNDFQKGDIAEGYSVSREKKESFPLTVTSAQKNPTAFYLCASSISQGYYEQYFGPGTRLTVT.

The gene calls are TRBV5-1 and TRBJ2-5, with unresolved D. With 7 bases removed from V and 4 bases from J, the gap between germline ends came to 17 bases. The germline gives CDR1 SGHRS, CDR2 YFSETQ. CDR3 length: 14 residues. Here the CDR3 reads CASSFSGSRETQYF. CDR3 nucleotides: TGCGCCAGCTCATTCTCCGGGTCTCGAGAGACCCAGTACTTC.

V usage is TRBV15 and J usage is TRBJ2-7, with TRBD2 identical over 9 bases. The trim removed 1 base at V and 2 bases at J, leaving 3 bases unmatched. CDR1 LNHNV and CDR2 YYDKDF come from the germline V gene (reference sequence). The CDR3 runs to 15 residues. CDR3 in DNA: TGTGCCACCAGCAGAGGGGTAGCGGGAGCCTACGAGCAGTACTTC. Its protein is CATSRGVAGAYEQYF.

The CDR3 DNA reads as TGTGCCAGCAGGAGACAGAACAATGAGCAGTTCTTC. It yields the protein CASRRQNNEQFF. The chain carries TRBV28 and TRBJ2-1, with TRBD1 as a possible D gene (5 bases). Deletions cut 6 bases from V and 5 bases from J, with 8 bases between. Germline V CDR1 and CDR2: MDHEN, SYDVKM. CDR3 length equals 12 residues.

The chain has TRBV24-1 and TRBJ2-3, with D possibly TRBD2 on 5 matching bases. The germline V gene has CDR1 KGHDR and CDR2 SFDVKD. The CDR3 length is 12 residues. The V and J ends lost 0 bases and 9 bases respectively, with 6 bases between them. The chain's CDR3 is CATSDLGRTQYF. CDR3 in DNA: TGTGCCACCAGTGATTTGGGGAGAACGCAGTATTTT.

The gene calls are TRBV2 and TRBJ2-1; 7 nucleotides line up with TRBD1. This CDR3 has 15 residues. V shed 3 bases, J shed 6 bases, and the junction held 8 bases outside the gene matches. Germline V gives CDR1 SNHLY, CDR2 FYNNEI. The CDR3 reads CASSDRWTGPNEQFF. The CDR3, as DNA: TGTGCCAGCAGTGATCGTTGGACAGGCCCCAATGAGCAGTTCTTC.